Listed below are T cell receptor beta chains from one sample, sequenced in a study of OX40 agonist ivuxolimab in advanced cancers. Libraries were prepared by immunoSEQ multiplex PCR; TCRdb keeps only in-frame clonotypes and omits some of them. The repertoire has some 11,000 clones, 65% to 85% of them found once; the top ten carry roughly 15%. The sample was CD4+ or CD8+ T cells sorted from blood, taken in a trial of the OX40 agonist ivuxolimab. The receptors here all came from an adult with an advanced solid tumor such as melanoma, head and neck, liver or kidney cancer. CDR3s include the opening cysteine and the closing phenylalanine or tryptophan. The D gene is left open where the match is weak. Part of the rows lack a size; the others show once, few, many or a class for expanded clones.

D	J	V	size	CDR3	DNA
.	TRBJ1-2	TRBV10-1	.	CASSASARGHYGYTF	TGCGCCAGCAGTGCGAGCGCAAGAGGTCACTATGGCTACACCTTC
.	TRBJ2-7	TRBV13	.	CASSLQDTYEQYF	TGTGCCAGCAGCTTACAGGATACCTACGAGCAGTACTTC
TRBD2	TRBJ2-3	TRBV7-8	.	CASSLSVGGATDTQYF	TGTGCCAGCAGCTTATCGGTCGGGGGGGCAACAGATACGCAGTATTTT
.	TRBJ1-3	TRBV12-1	.	CASSFYRTGVNGNTIYF	TGTGCCAGCAGCTTTTACCGGACAGGGGTTAATGGAAACACCATATATTTT
.	TRBJ2-7	TRBV9	few	CASSVAYRGYEQYF	TGTGCCAGCAGCGTAGCGTATCGCGGCTACGAGCAGTACTTC
TRBD2	TRBJ2-2	TRBV2	once	CASSRGGVATGELFF	TGTGCCAGCAGCCGCGGGGGGGTCGCGACCGGGGAGCTGTTTTTT
TRBD2	TRBJ2-2	TRBV9	.	CASSPRLAGGRDTGELFF	TGTGCCAGCAGCCCGAGGCTAGCGGGGGGGCGGGACACCGGGGAGCTGTTTTTT
.	TRBJ1-5	TRBV11-2	.	CASSLEPGIQPQHF	TGTGCCAGCAGCTTAGAACCAGGGATTCAGCCCCAGCATTTT
.	TRBJ2-5	TRBV5-5	.	CASSLEPGLRETQYF	TGTGCCAGCAGCTTGGAGCCAGGGTTGAGGGAGACCCAGTACTTC
.	TRBJ2-5	TRBV4-1	.	CASSHLGRGALGETQYF	TGCGCCAGCAGCCACCTCGGACGGGGGGCGCTCGGAGAGACCCAGTACTTC
TRBD1	TRBJ1-4	TRBV2	.	CASRGTGVEKLFF	TGTGCCAGCAGGGGGACAGGGGTAGAAAAACTGTTTTTT
.	TRBJ2-1	TRBV27	.	CASSFFAGSYNEQFF	TGTGCCAGCAGTTTTTTCGCGGGATCCTACAATGAGCAGTTCTTC
.	TRBJ2-7	TRBV7-9	.	CASSFEGRGEQYF	TGTGCCAGCAGCTTCGAGGGTAGGGGCGAGCAGTACTTC
.	TRBJ1-1	TRBV7-9	.	CASSDSLNTEAFF	TGTGCCAGCAGCGACAGCTTGAACACTGAAGCTTTCTTT
.	TRBJ1-2	TRBV7-9	once	CASSLAIDPSGYGYTF	TGTGCCAGCAGCTTAGCCATAGACCCCTCTGGGTATGGCTACACCTTC
.	TRBJ1-2	TRBV19	.	CASTADGGLFVDYGYTF	TGTGCCAGTACCGCAGACGGGGGTCTTTTCGTGGACTATGGCTACACCTTC
.	TRBJ1-5	TRBV30	once	CAWSGLGGGQPQHF	TGTGCCTGGAGTGGCCTCGGGGGCGGGCAGCCCCAGCATTTT
.	TRBJ2-4	TRBV6-1	medium-sized	CASSEEGANIQYF	TGTGCCAGCAGTGAAGAGGGAGCAAACATTCAGTACTTC
.	TRBJ2-5	TRBV18	.	CASSQTSQETQYF	TGTGCCAGCTCACAGACTAGTCAAGAGACCCAGTACTTC
TRBD2	TRBJ2-7	TRBV11-1	.	CASSLGVSGGPFSYEQYF	TGTGCCAGCAGCTTAGGGGTTAGCGGGGGCCCATTCTCCTACGAGCAGTACTTC